The rows below give T cell receptor beta chains drawn from one sample of a study of blood T cells in healthy people across ages. Each CDR3 protein is one row after TCRdb ran MiXCR on the 5' RACE reads. The sample has around 710,000 distinct CDR3 sequences; roughly 43% are singletons. Sequencing was performed on blood. The receptors were sampled from a woman in her sixties or seventies in good health. Each CDR3 is given with its conserved first and last residue. The D gene is left open where the match is weak. Only part of the rows carry a size: once, few, many, or a class if the clone is expanded.

abundance: few; len: 12; d_gene: .; v_gene: TRBV9; j_gene: TRBJ2-7; CDR3nt: TGTGCCAGCAACACCCTCTCCTACGAGCAGTACTTC; CDR3aa: CASNTLSYEQYF
abundance: few; len: 14; d_gene: TRBD1; v_gene: TRBV5-1; j_gene: TRBJ2-1; CDR3nt: TGCGCCAGCAGCTTGGGACAGGGTAATGATGAGCAGTTCTTC; CDR3aa: CASSLGQGNDEQFF
abundance: few; len: 13; d_gene: .; v_gene: TRBV5-1; j_gene: TRBJ2-3; CDR3nt: TGCGCCAGCAATTCCCCCACCACAGATACGCAGTATTTT; CDR3aa: CASNSPTTDTQYF
abundance: .; len: 18; d_gene: .; v_gene: TRBV20-1; j_gene: TRBJ2-7; CDR3nt: TGCAGTGCTAATTCTGTTCTAAATACAGCTATGATTTCCTACGAGCAGTACTTC; CDR3aa: CSANSVLNTAMISYEQYF
abundance: few; len: 14; d_gene: .; v_gene: TRBV24-1; j_gene: TRBJ2-3; CDR3nt: TGTGCCACCAGTGGGGCGGAGAGCACAGATACGCAGTATTTT; CDR3aa: CATSGAESTDTQYF
abundance: few; len: 16; d_gene: .; v_gene: TRBV12-3/TRBV12-4; j_gene: TRBJ1-6; CDR3nt: TGTGCCAGCAGTTTATCCCCCTCCTACGGGAATTCACCCCTCCACTTT; CDR3aa: CASSLSPSYGNSPLHF
abundance: .; len: 17; d_gene: TRBD2; v_gene: TRBV7-8; j_gene: TRBJ2-1; CDR3nt: TGTGCCAGCAGCTTATTCGCCCCTCTAGCGGGACTTGATGAGCAGTTCTTC; CDR3aa: CASSLFAPLAGLDEQFF
abundance: few; len: 16; d_gene: .; v_gene: TRBV7-2; j_gene: TRBJ2-1; CDR3nt: TGTGCCAGCAGCCCCTTACCCGGCCAGAACTACAATGAGCAGTTCTTC; CDR3aa: CASSPLPGQNYNEQFF
abundance: .; len: 11; d_gene: .; v_gene: TRBV20-1; j_gene: TRBJ1-2; CDR3nt: TGCAGTGCAGACAGACTCTATGGCTACACCTTC; CDR3aa: CSADRLYGYTF
abundance: .; len: 15; d_gene: .; v_gene: TRBV28; j_gene: TRBJ1-5; CDR3nt: TGTGCCAGCAGTGCGGACGGCCTTAGCAATCAGCCCCAGCATTTT; CDR3aa: CASSADGLSNQPQHF
abundance: .; len: 16; d_gene: .; v_gene: TRBV20-1; j_gene: TRBJ1-1; CDR3nt: TGCAGTGCTAAAAGGGCAGGTCGCGGGGGGAGCACTGAAGCTTTCTTT; CDR3aa: CSAKRAGRGGSTEAFF
abundance: .; len: 14; d_gene: TRBD1; v_gene: TRBV29-1; j_gene: TRBJ2-3; CDR3nt: TGCAGCGTGGTAGACAGGGGGCCTACAGATATGCAGTATTTT; CDR3aa: CSVVDRGPTDMQYF
abundance: many; len: 14; d_gene: TRBD2; v_gene: TRBV4-1; j_gene: TRBJ2-7; CDR3nt: TGCGCCAGCAGCCAAGAACTAGCGGGAAACGAGCAGTACTTC; CDR3aa: CASSQELAGNEQYF
abundance: .; len: 14; d_gene: .; v_gene: TRBV10-3; j_gene: TRBJ2-3; CDR3nt: TGTGCCATCAGTGAGTCTTCCGGCGCAGATACGCAGTATTTT; CDR3aa: CAISESSGADTQYF
abundance: few; len: 13; d_gene: .; v_gene: TRBV5-1; j_gene: TRBJ2-1; CDR3nt: TGCGCCAGCAGCTGGGGGCTGGGTAATGAGCAGTTCTTC; CDR3aa: CASSWGLGNEQFF
abundance: .; len: 17; d_gene: TRBD2; v_gene: TRBV29-1; j_gene: TRBJ2-3; CDR3nt: TGCAGCGTTGAAGATCCAGCTAGCGGGGGGTACACAGATACGCAGTATTTT; CDR3aa: CSVEDPASGGYTDTQYF
abundance: .; len: 14; d_gene: .; v_gene: TRBV15; j_gene: TRBJ2-5; CDR3nt: TGTGCCACCAGCCCCCGGGACTTTCAAGAGACCCAGTACTTC; CDR3aa: CATSPRDFQETQYF
abundance: .; len: 14; d_gene: .; v_gene: TRBV15; j_gene: TRBJ1-1; CDR3nt: TGTGCCACCAGCAGTACAGGGAGAGGAACTGAAGCTTTCTTT; CDR3aa: CATSSTGRGTEAFF
abundance: few; len: 14; d_gene: .; v_gene: TRBV9; j_gene: TRBJ2-3; CDR3nt: TGTGCCAGCAGGCGGACAGAATTAGGTGATACGCAGTATTTT; CDR3aa: CASRRTELGDTQYF
abundance: once; len: 15; d_gene: .; v_gene: TRBV28; j_gene: TRBJ2-3; CDR3nt: TGTGCCAGCAGTTTATGGCAGGCCGGCACAGATACGCAGTATTTT; CDR3aa: CASSLWQAGTDTQYF
abundance: .; len: 14; d_gene: TRBD1; v_gene: TRBV2; j_gene: TRBJ1-6; CDR3nt: TGTGCCAGCAGGGGGACAGGGGATAATTCACCCCTCCACTTT; CDR3aa: CASRGTGDNSPLHF
abundance: many; len: 15; d_gene: TRBD2; v_gene: TRBV5-5; j_gene: TRBJ2-1; CDR3nt: TGTGCCAGCAGCCAAACTAGCGGGGAATACAATGAGCAGTTCTTC; CDR3aa: CASSQTSGEYNEQFF
abundance: .; len: 13; d_gene: TRBD1; v_gene: TRBV29-1; j_gene: TRBJ1-6; CDR3nt: TGCAGCGCCCCGACAGGGGAAAATTCACCCCTCCACTTT; CDR3aa: CSAPTGENSPLHF
abundance: .; len: 16; d_gene: .; v_gene: TRBV9; j_gene: TRBJ2-3; CDR3nt: TGTGCCAGCAGCGTAGAGGACAGATCGTTCCCAGATACGCAGTATTTT; CDR3aa: CASSVEDRSFPDTQYF
abundance: .; len: 14; d_gene: .; v_gene: TRBV6-1; j_gene: TRBJ2-2; CDR3nt: TGTGCCACCCTTAAACAGGGATTCACCGGGGAGCTGTTTTTT; CDR3aa: CATLKQGFTGELFF
abundance: .; len: 19; d_gene: TRBD2; v_gene: TRBV11-2; j_gene: TRBJ2-5; CDR3nt: TGTGCCAGCAGCTTAAGGAGGGGCCTGCTAGCGGGGGTTCCAGATGAGCAGTACTTC; CDR3aa: CASSLRRGLLAGVPDEQYF
abundance: few; len: 14; d_gene: .; v_gene: TRBV29-1; j_gene: TRBJ1-5; CDR3nt: TGCAGCGTTGGGGGGGCGAGTAGCAATCAGCCCCAGCATTTT; CDR3aa: CSVGGASSNQPQHF
abundance: many; len: 15; d_gene: .; v_gene: TRBV20-1; j_gene: TRBJ2-5; CDR3nt: TGCAGTGCAGCTACAGGCGGAGTACTGCAAGAGACCCAGTACTTC; CDR3aa: CSAATGGVLQETQYF
abundance: .; len: 15; d_gene: TRBD2; v_gene: TRBV7-2; j_gene: TRBJ2-3; CDR3nt: TGTGCCAGCAGGAAAGCGGGACTTGGCACAGATACGCAGTATTTT; CDR3aa: CASRKAGLGTDTQYF
abundance: .; len: 13; d_gene: .; v_gene: TRBV25-1; j_gene: TRBJ2-5; CDR3nt: TGTGCCAGCGGGGCCTCCGGGCCCGAGACCCAGTACTTC; CDR3aa: CASGASGPETQYF
abundance: .; len: 17; d_gene: TRBD2; v_gene: TRBV28; j_gene: TRBJ2-1; CDR3nt: TGTGCCAGCAGTTTTGCAGGGACTAGCGGGAATGAGGATGAGCAGTTCTTC; CDR3aa: CASSFAGTSGNEDEQFF
abundance: .; len: 18; d_gene: TRBD2; v_gene: TRBV18; j_gene: TRBJ2-1; CDR3nt: TGTGCCAGCTCACCCCGGGGACGAGCGGGGTTATCCTACAATGAGCAGTTCTTC; CDR3aa: CASSPRGRAGLSYNEQFF
abundance: .; len: 15; d_gene: .; v_gene: TRBV13; j_gene: TRBJ2-1; CDR3nt: TGTGCCAGCAGCTTTAGACGGAGCTCCTACAATGAGCAGTTCTTC; CDR3aa: CASSFRRSSYNEQFF
abundance: .; len: 16; d_gene: TRBD2; v_gene: TRBV5-4; j_gene: TRBJ2-7; CDR3nt: TGTGCCAGCAGCTTGGTGGCTAGCGGGAGTTACAATGAGCAGTACTTC; CDR3aa: CASSLVASGSYNEQYF
abundance: few; len: 14; d_gene: .; v_gene: TRBV5-1; j_gene: TRBJ2-7; CDR3nt: TGCGCCAGCAGCTTGGCGTCCCCAAACTACGAGCAGTACTTC; CDR3aa: CASSLASPNYEQYF
abundance: few; len: 14; d_gene: .; v_gene: TRBV7-9; j_gene: TRBJ2-5; CDR3nt: TGTGCCAGCAGCTTAGAGGGAATCCAAGAGACCCAGTACTTC; CDR3aa: CASSLEGIQETQYF
abundance: few; len: 14; d_gene: .; v_gene: TRBV4-2; j_gene: TRBJ1-2; CDR3nt: TGTGCCAGCAGCCAAGGAACGGGGGGCCTTGGCTACACCTTC; CDR3aa: CASSQGTGGLGYTF